This is a list of T cell receptor beta chains from one sample in a study of cytomegalovirus exposure and HLA in healthy donors. Measured with immunoSEQ multiplex PCR; TCRdb has only the in-frame clones, and not every one. The sample lists about 72,000 clones, 66% occurring once. Sequencing used PBMCs. All receptors derive from a man aged 35-49 years in good health and CMV-seropositive. Each CDR3 is given with its conserved first and last residue. D genes are given only for firm matches. Only some rows state a clone size, as once, few, many or a class for expanded clones.

clone size	D gene	J gene	V gene	CDR3 DNA	CDR3 protein
-	-	TRBJ2-7	TRBV11-2	TGTGCCAGCAGCTTAGAGGCTAGCGAGTCCTACGAGCAGTACTTC	CASSLEASESYEQYF
-	-	TRBJ1-1	TRBV30	TGTGCCTGGAGCCTCCCGGGCACTGAAGCTTTCTTT	CAWSLPGTEAFF
-	-	TRBJ1-2	TRBV7-9	TGTGCCAGCAGCTTATTAGTGATGAGTGGCTACACCTTC	CASSLLVMSGYTF
-	TRBD2	TRBJ2-3	TRBV7-6	TGTGCCAGCAGCTTAGCCGGGACTAGCGGGGATACGCAGTATTTT	CASSLAGTSGDTQYF
-	TRBD1	TRBJ1-6	TRBV18	TGTGCCAGCTCACCACCGGGGGGACAGGGGATCTGGCCCCTCCACTTT	CASSPPGGQGIWPLHF
few	-	TRBJ1-1	TRBV11-2	TGTGCCAGCAGCATCGGGCCCCCCAGGGCAGCTTTCTTT	CASSIGPPRAAFF
-	TRBD1	TRBJ1-4	TRBV6-1	TGTGCCAGCAGTGAAGCGGCGGGACAGGGGACACCTAATGAAAAACTGTTTTTT	CASSEAAGQGTPNEKLFF
once	-	TRBJ2-7	TRBV6-6	TGTGCCAGCAGTTACTCGATGAACGAGCAGTACTTC	CASSYSMNEQYF
-	TRBD1	TRBJ1-1	TRBV4-3	TGCGCCAGCAGCCGTACAGGGGTCACTGAAGCTTTCTTT	CASSRTGVTEAFF
-	-	TRBJ2-7	TRBV5-4	TGTGCCAGCAGCCGCCCAGGGGTTAGCTCCTACGAGCAGTACTTC	CASSRPGVSSYEQYF
-	TRBD2	TRBJ2-1	TRBV19	TGTGCCAGTAGGCGGGGGGGCCGCAATGAGCAGTTCTTC	CASRRGGRNEQFF
-	TRBD2	TRBJ2-3	TRBV27	TGTGCCAGCAGTTTATTAGCGGGGATAGATACGCAGTATTTT	CASSLLAGIDTQYF
-	TRBD1	TRBJ1-1	TRBV19	TGTGCCAGCTGGACAGGGAATTGGGGCACTGAAGCTTTCTTT	CASWTGNWGTEAFF
-	TRBD1	TRBJ2-3	TRBV7-3	TGTGCCAGCAGCCTCCACGGACAGGGGGTGGATACGCAGTATTTT	CASSLHGQGVDTQYF
-	TRBD1	TRBJ2-1	TRBV6-4	TGTGCCAGCAGTGACGGGCAGGGGACAGTCAATGAGCAGTTCTTC	CASSDGQGTVNEQFF
-	-	TRBJ1-1	TRBV19	TGTGCCAGTAGTCAGGGAGGCGCTGAAGCTTTCTTT	CASSQGGAEAFF
-	-	TRBJ1-2	TRBV25-1	TGTGCCAGCAGTGACTCAGGGTACCATGGCTACACCTTC	CASSDSGYHGYTF
-	TRBD1	TRBJ2-3	TRBV4-1	TGCGCCAGCAGCCAAGACAGGGGGCTAGGAGATACGCAGTATTTT	CASSQDRGLGDTQYF
few	-	TRBJ2-7	TRBV4-1	TGCGCCAGCAGCCAAGTCAACAGGGTGGAAGAGCAGTACTTC	CASSQVNRVEEQYF
-	TRBD1	TRBJ2-2	TRBV28	TGTGCCAGCCATGAGCAGGGGGCCAGGAACACCGGGGAGCTGTTTTTT	CASHEQGARNTGELFF
-	TRBD1	TRBJ2-3	TRBV7-2	TGTGCCAGCAGCTTACCACCGGGACAGGGTGCCACAGATACGCAGTATTTT	CASSLPPGQGATDTQYF
-	-	TRBJ1-6	TRBV10-2	TGCGCCAGCAGTGATAAAAATAATTCACCCCTCCACTTT	CASSDKNNSPLHF
few	-	TRBJ2-3	TRBV29-1	TGCAGCGTTGAGGGAGGACTTCACACAGATACGCAGTATTTT	CSVEGGLHTDTQYF
once	-	TRBJ1-1	TRBV19	TGTGCCAGTAGTATGTCTACTGAAGCTTTCTTT	CASSMSTEAFF
once	-	TRBJ1-1	TRBV6-5	TGTGCCAGCAGTTACCGAGAGAGCACTGAAGCTTTCTTT	CASSYRESTEAFF
-	TRBD1	TRBJ1-2	TRBV5-4	TGTGCCAGCAGCTTGGGACAGGGGAACTATGGCTACACCTTC	CASSLGQGNYGYTF
-	-	TRBJ1-4	TRBV7-9	TGTGCCAGCAGCTCCGGGGGAAGGGGTCGTGAAAAACTGTTTTTT	CASSSGGRGREKLFF
-	TRBD1	TRBJ1-1	TRBV6-1	TGTGCCAGCAGGGACCTGAGGACAGGGAACACTGAAGCTTTCTTT	CASRDLRTGNTEAFF
-	TRBD2	TRBJ2-7	TRBV5-1	TGCGCCAGCAGCTTGCGGGAGGGCAGGGTCCACGAGCAGTACTTC	CASSLREGRVHEQYF